These T cell receptor beta chains were read from a single sample in a study of shared clonotypes between healthy human individuals. The table came from immunoSEQ multiplex PCR; TCRdb's copy has only in-frame clones and leaves some out. The sample has 190,000 or so clones; over 50% are singletons. The sequencing sample was made of memory CD4+ T cells sorted from blood. The receptors here all came from a man younger than 45 in good health. The CDR3 runs from the conserved cysteine through the conserved F or W. A D gene is named only where the DNA matches it firmly. A clone size is listed for some rows: how often the clone was seen (once, few, many), or a class if it is expanded.

size	V	J	D	CDR3	DNA
few	TRBV28	TRBJ1-2	-	CASSSPGGSYGYTF	TGTGCCAGCAGTTCCCCGGGGGGCAGCTATGGCTACACCTTC
-	TRBV30	TRBJ2-4	TRBD2	CAWKNGRNTKNIQYF	TGTGCCTGGAAGAACGGGAGGAATACCAAAAACATTCAGTACTTC
-	TRBV7-8	TRBJ2-2	-	CASSPVTGELFF	TGTGCCAGCAGCCCAGTGACCGGGGAGCTGTTTTTT
-	TRBV9	TRBJ2-1	-	CASSVAGLNNEQFF	TGTGCCAGCAGCGTGGCGGGACTCAACAATGAGCAGTTCTTC
few	TRBV11-2	TRBJ2-7	-	CASSLDGGYEQYF	TGTGCCAGCAGCTTAGATGGGGGCTACGAGCAGTACTTC
-	TRBV25-1	TRBJ2-7	TRBD2	CASSELAGYHEQYF	TGTGCCAGCAGTGAACTAGCGGGATACCACGAGCAGTACTTC
-	TRBV5-5	TRBJ1-2	-	CASSLKNRDSGYTF	TGTGCCAGCAGCTTAAAAAACCGGGACTCGGGCTACACCTTC
-	TRBV7-9	TRBJ1-5	-	CASSLGGSFNQPQHF	TGTGCCAGCAGCTTAGGGGGCAGCTTCAATCAGCCCCAGCATTTT
-	TRBV7-8	TRBJ2-5	-	CASSPDRRQETQYF	TGTGCCAGCAGCCCAGACAGGCGCCAAGAGACCCAGTACTTC
many	TRBV6-5	TRBJ2-1	TRBD1	CASSKGQGAYNEQFF	TGTGCCAGCAGTAAGGGACAGGGTGCGTACAATGAGCAGTTCTTC
-	TRBV18	TRBJ2-3	TRBD2	CASSPRIGTSGRTDTQYF	TGTGCCAGCTCACCCCGGATCGGGACTAGCGGACGCACAGATACGCAGTATTTT
-	TRBV19	TRBJ1-2	-	CASSMGLGRGYGYTF	TGTGCCAGTAGTATGGGTCTGGGGCGCGGCTATGGCTACACCTTC
few	TRBV6-4	TRBJ1-1	-	CASSDGSNTEAFF	TGTGCCAGCAGTGACGGGTCGAACACTGAAGCTTTCTTT
-	TRBV28	TRBJ2-1	TRBD2	CASSPPGTILNEQFF	TGTGCCAGCAGCCCCCCCGGGACTATCCTCAATGAGCAGTTCTTC
-	TRBV5-5	TRBJ2-3	-	CASSKNGVTDTQYF	TGTGCCAGCAGCAAAAACGGAGTAACAGATACGCAGTATTTT
many	TRBV27	TRBJ2-7	TRBD2	CASRKGLGYEQYF	TGTGCCAGCAGGAAAGGACTAGGCTACGAGCAGTACTTC
-	TRBV15	TRBJ1-2	-	CATSRDNVGVSGYTF	TGTGCCACCAGCAGAGATAATGTAGGGGTCTCTGGCTACACCTTC
-	TRBV6-6	TRBJ2-7	TRBD2	CASQRSGIYEQYF	TGTGCCAGTCAGAGGAGCGGGATCTACGAGCAGTACTTC
-	TRBV5-1	TRBJ2-1	TRBD2	CASSTGTSGSYEQFF	TGCGCCAGCAGCACCGGGACTAGCGGGAGCTATGAGCAGTTCTTC
-	TRBV9	TRBJ2-5	-	CASSAHSAGVGTQYF	TGTGCCAGCAGCGCCCATAGTGCCGGAGTTGGGACCCAGTACTTC
medium-sized	TRBV6-6	TRBJ1-1	TRBD1	CASSRQGALNTEAFF	TGTGCCAGCAGTAGACAGGGGGCCTTGAACACTGAAGCTTTCTTT
few	TRBV5-6	TRBJ1-5	-	CASSPWTDRYQPQHF	TGTGCCAGCAGCCCGTGGACGGACCGGTATCAGCCCCAGCATTTT
-	TRBV30	TRBJ2-2	-	CAWSVARVDTGELFF	TGTGCCTGGAGTGTCGCCAGGGTGGACACCGGGGAGCTGTTTTTT
-	TRBV18	TRBJ2-5	TRBD2	CASSPRLAGGEAQETQYF	TGTGCCAGCTCACCCCGCCTAGCGGGAGGGGAGGCACAGGAGACCCAGTACTTC
few	TRBV6-1	TRBJ1-1	-	CASAGFAEAFF	TGTGCCAGCGCTGGGTTTGCTGAAGCTTTCTTT